Included here is one T cell receptor beta chain sequence, with context. The specificity of this receptor is unknown. No base-level quality is on record; no much larger clone is a single base apart. The source of the sample is a study of tissue T cells after allogeneic stem cell transplantation (dated by TCRdb to between 2022 and 2023). Study-level background: When multiple samples of a tissue were available, H&E sections were reviewed by a pathologist, and samples with histologically apparent lymphocytes were prioritized for sequencing. The study profiled TCR beta repertoires in many tissues obtained from research autopsies of patients with and without GVHD, and also in mouse models of GVHD. On the human side, the study was prospective and observational, with no blinding or randomization.

The sample's time point label is to be understood as: human tissue collected at research (rapid) autopsy. Three non-HCT comparator patients with other cancers, having at least five GI tract samples and no known GI disease at death, were selected retrospectively. After a median post-mortem interval of roughly 9 hours, autopsy tissues were collected, including GI sites from esophagus to rectum, liver, skin, and lymphoid organs such as spleen. Autopsy specimens were bisected, with one portion flash-frozen in liquid nitrogen and the remainder formalin-fixed, and GI outer muscle layers were removed. Genomic DNA was extracted from frozen tissues using the Mag-Bind Blood & Tissue DNA HDQ 96 Kit on a Chemagic 360 or the DNeasy Blood & Tissue Kit. Because of concern about red blood cell contamination, extracted DNA underwent additional purification with the Genomic DNA Clean & Concentrator-25 kit. What the study reported, not specific to this receptor: No blood samples were available for the non-GVHD comparator patients. In both patients and mice, T cells from blood and spleen picked up only a limited part of the TCR repertoire that was detected in tissues. Sampling depth was acknowledged as a limitation, and the patient cohort was both small and clinically heterogeneous. The study did not determine which tissue TCRs were alloreactive or antigen-specific, and some clones might have been persisting host cells. Not many T cell clones showed up in more than one patient, yet clustering based on motifs uncovered repertoire signatures that were shared across patients in a tissue-specific way. Within patients, how anatomically similar tissues were was a major factor shaping TCR repertoire composition, regardless of disease or transplant status.

The library was prepared using the immunoSEQ multiplex PCR assay. Adaptive Biotechnologies performed TCRbeta CDR3 sequencing at survey depth and reported CDR3 sequences, V/J genes, productive frequency, and template counts. Amplification of TCR beta CDR3 regions was performed from genomic DNA rather than from RNA. Under the source paper's analysis protocol: Jensen-Shannon divergence was used to quantify pairwise repertoire overlap between tissues, with a value of 1 indicating complete divergence and a value of 0 indicating identical repertoires. Tissues were clustered by single-linkage agglomerative hierarchical clustering of pairwise JSD values, and the clustering results were displayed as dendrograms. All patient samples were analyzed with GLIPH2 using simulation_depth 1000, kmer_min_depth 3 and cdr3_length_cutoff 8, and only groups containing more than two unique CDR3s were kept. In a standardized tissue-overlap score, Jaccard GLIPH-group overlap across patients was extrapolated to a standard repertoire size of 1000 clones. Linear mixed-effect models, with tissue included as a fixed effect and individual included as a random effect, were used to assess associations of diversity with clinical or experimental variables. TCRdb's version of the immuneACCESS table is confined to in-frame rearrangements and falls short of the full clone set. An unresolved V gene accounts for under half of the shortfall where checked; the remainder is of unknown origin. V, J and clone size were drawn from that table, and D and trimming were deduced from the DNA. The table for this sample lists some 6,200 clones; approximately 60% of them were counted only once. The top ten clonotypes cover roughly a fifth of the sample.

The CDR3 covers 16 residues, taking in both the cysteine and the phenylalanine. CDR3 DNA only is kept here, 48 bases in frame from base 1. CDR1 is given as MNHEY and CDR2 as SVGAGI, both from the germline V gene. The trim is 4 bases for V and 1 base for J, with a gap of 13 bases between the germline ends. The rearrangement combines TRBV6-5 with TRBJ2-2; matching of 6 bases hints at TRBD2 as the D gene. The receptor was derived from a male donor at least 60 years old with lung cancer. The specimen was tissue from the jejunum, collected at autopsy. The DNA is TGTGCCAGCAGTTCGGACTACCAAATGAACACCGGGGAGCTGTTTTTT. Translated, it gives CASSSDYQMNTGELFF.